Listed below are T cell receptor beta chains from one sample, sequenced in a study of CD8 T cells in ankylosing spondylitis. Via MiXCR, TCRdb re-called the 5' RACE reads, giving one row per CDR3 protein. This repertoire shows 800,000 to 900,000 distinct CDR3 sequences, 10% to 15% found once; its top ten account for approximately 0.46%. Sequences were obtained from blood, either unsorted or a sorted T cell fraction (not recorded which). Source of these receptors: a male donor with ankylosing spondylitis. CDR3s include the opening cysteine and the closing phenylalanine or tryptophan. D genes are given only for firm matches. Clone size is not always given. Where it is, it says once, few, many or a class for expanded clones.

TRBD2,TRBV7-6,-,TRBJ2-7,CASSLVSSGGLYEQYF,TGTGCCAGCAGCTTAGTGAGTAGCGGGGGCCTCTACGAGCAGTACTTC
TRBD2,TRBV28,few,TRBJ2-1,CASSLGGGYGGYEQFF,TGTGCCAGCAGTTTGGGCGGGGGATACGGGGGATATGAGCAGTTCTTC
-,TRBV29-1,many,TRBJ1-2,CSVPRGANGYTF,TGCAGCGTTCCTCGGGGGGCTAATGGCTACACCTTC
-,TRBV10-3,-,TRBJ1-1,CAISDRENTEAFF,TGTGCCATCAGTGATAGAGAGAACACTGAAGCTTTCTTT
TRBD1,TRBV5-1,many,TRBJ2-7,CASSLLGQVYYEQYF,TGCGCCAGCAGCTTGCTTGGACAGGTTTACTACGAGCAGTACTTC
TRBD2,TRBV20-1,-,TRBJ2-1,CSARSAGGSSYNEQFF,TGCAGTGCTAGATCAGCGGGGGGAAGCTCCTACAATGAGCAGTTCTTC
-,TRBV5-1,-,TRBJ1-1,CASSLARGLPNTEAFF,TGCGCCAGCAGCTTGGCTAGGGGCCTCCCGAACACTGAAGCTTTCTTT
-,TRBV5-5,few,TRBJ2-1,CASSQGLSGHNEQFF,TGTGCCAGCAGTCAAGGACTCTCAGGGCACAATGAGCAGTTCTTC
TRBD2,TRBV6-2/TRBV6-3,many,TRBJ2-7,CASSRLAGDYEQYF,TGTGCCAGCAGTAGACTAGCGGGAGACTACGAGCAGTACTTC
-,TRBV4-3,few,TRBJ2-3,CASSPLPTRGGDTQYF,TGCGCCAGCAGCCCGCTCCCTACCAGGGGGGGGGATACGCAGTATTTT
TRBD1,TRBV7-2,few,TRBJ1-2,CASRPPAGGYGYTF,TGTGCCAGCAGACCGCCGGCAGGGGGATATGGCTACACCTTC
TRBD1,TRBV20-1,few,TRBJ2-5,CSARATGQGAGETQYF,TGCAGTGCTAGAGCTACGGGACAGGGGGCCGGTGAGACCCAGTACTTC
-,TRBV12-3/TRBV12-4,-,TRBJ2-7,CASRTRGTYEQYF,TGTGCCAGCAGGACCAGGGGAACCTACGAGCAGTACTTC